The 26 T cell receptor beta chains in this list originate from one sample, sequenced in a study of CD8 T cells in Susac syndrome. Reverse transcription of about 0.45 to 1 ug RNA used random hexamers. One entry per CDR3 protein, called by TCRdb with MiXCR from the immunoSEQ multiplex PCR reads. The table has about 130,000 distinct CDR3 sequences, about 93% seen once. Material for sequencing was CD4+ T cells from PBMCs. These receptors came from a human donor in good health.

V is TRBV7-2 and J is TRBJ1-5; D possibly corresponds to TRBD1 (6 bases). V was shortened by 7 bases and J by 7 bases, with 17 bases between the two germline ends. CDR1 SGHTA and CDR2 FQGNSA come from the germline V gene. CDR3 length: 14 amino acids. The chain's CDR3 is CASTSLGAPQPQHF. The CDR3 DNA sequence: TGTGCCAGCACCTCCTTGGGGGCCCCCCAGCCCCAGCATTTT.

The DNA of the CDR3 is TGTGCCAGCAGTGGGACAGGGAACCGTCAGCCCCAGCATTTT. Its protein is CASSGTGNRQPQHF. This chain connects TRBV7-8 to TRBJ1-5; the match to TRBD1 covers 9 bases. The germline gives CDR1 SGHVS, CDR2 FQNEAQ. There are 14 residues in the CDR3. The V and J ends lost 6 bases and 6 bases, in that order; junction bases with no gene match: 6.

This chain connects TRBV5-1 to TRBJ1-1; 7 bases fit TRBD1. The junction had 10 bases not matched to a gene; V was cut back by 4 bases and J by 1 base. The CDR3 length is 16 residues. The germline gives CDR1 SGHRS, CDR2 YFSETQ. The CDR3: CASSRDWDRANTEAFF. In nucleotides, the CDR3 is TGCGCCAGCAGCAGGGATTGGGACAGAGCGAACACTGAAGCTTTCTTT.

The chain has TRBV19 and TRBJ2-3; 7 nucleotides match TRBD2. CDR1 and CDR2 (germline): LNHDA, SQIVND (reference sequence). After removal of 5 bases from V and 4 bases from J, the junction contained 6 bases not matched to a gene. This CDR3 has 14 amino acids. CDR3 protein: CASSDGRESDTQYF. CDR3 in DNA: TGTGCCAGTAGTGATGGGCGGGAGTCAGATACGCAGTATTTT.

This chain uses TRBV6-6 with TRBJ2-7, with D possibly called TRBD1 or TRBD2 (5 bases each). There are 12 residues in the CDR3. Germline loops: CDR1 MNHNY, CDR2 SVGAGI (reference sequence). V lost 8 bases to trimming and J lost 4 bases, with 12 bases between them. The CDR3 region has the DNA TGTGCCAGCCGGGACCAACTATACGAGCAGTACTTC. Its translation is CASRDQLYEQYF.

The chain links TRBV20-1 to TRBJ1-1; D not resolved. V gave up 6 bases and J gave up 0 bases, with 14 bases separating them. The CDR3 consists of 14 residues. Germline CDR1 and CDR2: DFQATT and SNEGSKA (reference sequence). The CDR3 loop is CSADPDPMNTEAFF. The CDR3 DNA follows: TGCAGTGCCGACCCCGACCCCATGAACACTGAAGCTTTCTTT.

The V call is TRBV7-9, the J call TRBJ1-4, with TRBD1 matching over 7 bases. In germline, CDR1 is SEHNR, CDR2 FQNEAQ (reference sequence). V lost 2 bases, J lost 5 bases, and 8 bases stayed unmatched. The CDR3 runs to 16 residues. CDR3 nucleotide sequence: TGTGCCAGCAGCTTAAGTGCGACAGGGCGAAATGAAAAACTGTTTTTT. Its translation: CASSLSATGRNEKLFF.

The J gene is TRBJ1-2, the V gene TRBV25-1, with 7 positions matching TRBD1. CDR1 MGHDK and CDR2 SYGVNS come from the germline V gene. The CDR3 contains 12 residues. The V gene end was trimmed by 7 bases and the J gene end by 6 bases; junction bases not matched to a gene: 5. The CDR3 DNA is TGTGCCAGCATGACAGGGATCGATGGCTACACCTTC. The encoded protein is CASMTGIDGYTF.

This rearrangement joins TRBV19 to TRBJ1-1; 7 bases map to TRBD1. J lost 0 bases, V lost 7 bases, and 20 bases had no gene match. The CDR3 loop spans 19 amino acids. Germline V lookup: CDR1 LNHDA, CDR2 SQIVND (reference sequence). CDR3 nucleotides: TGTGCCAGTAATCGGGACGGGACATCACCGGGACAGATGAACACTGAAGCTTTCTTT. It encodes CASNRDGTSPGQMNTEAFF.

The chain links TRBV5-1 to TRBJ2-1, with D uncertain. The germline CDR1 and CDR2 sequences are SGHRS and YFSETQ. V dropped 0 bases and J dropped 7 bases, with 2 bases sitting between them. The CDR3 runs to 11 residues. The CDR3 sequence is CASSLDNEQFF. The CDR3 bases are TGCGCCAGCAGCTTGGATAATGAGCAGTTCTTC.

The chain recombines TRBV29-1 with TRBJ1-1; D not certain. CDR3 length: 16 amino acids. V was trimmed by 1 base and J by 6 bases, leaving 21 bases between them. CDR1 is SQVTM, CDR2 ANQGSEA, per germline. The CDR3 spells CSVEVYPGPGGPEAFF. The CDR3 bases are TGCAGCGTTGAAGTGTATCCAGGTCCAGGAGGCCCTGAAGCTTTCTTT.

This chain uses TRBV5-6 with TRBJ2-1; 8 bases are a match to TRBD1. V lost 4 bases to trimming and J lost 14 bases; unmatched junction nucleotides: 5. The length of the CDR3 is 11 residues. Germline CDR1 reads SGHDT; CDR2 reads YYEEEE. The CDR3 protein is CASSLDREKFF. CDR3 nucleotides: TGTGCCAGCAGCCTGGACAGGGAAAAGTTCTTC.

The chain employs TRBV20-1 and TRBJ2-7, with D maybe TRBD1 (5 bases). The V end lost 6 bases, the J end lost 3 bases, and 12 bases lay between the germline ends. Germline V gives CDR1 DFQATT, CDR2 SNEGSKA (reference sequence). This CDR3 contains 12 residues. The CDR3 protein is CSARTLRYEQYF. In DNA, the CDR3 is TGCAGTGCACGGACACTCCGCTACGAGCAGTACTTC.

The chain is built from TRBV30 and TRBJ1-5; 7 bases are shared with TRBD1. V shed 2 bases, J shed 9 bases, and the junction held 7 bases outside the gene matches. The CDR3 is 13 amino acids. Germline V gene sequence: CDR1 GTSNPN, CDR2 SVGIG (reference sequence). For the CDR3, the DNA is TGTGCCTGGAGTCAGTTAGGGGGCAGGCCCCAGCATTTT. It is translated as CAWSQLGGRPQHF.

The chain has TRBV20-1 and TRBJ2-5; 9 nucleotides agree with TRBD2. The CDR3 loop spans 13 amino acids. Germline CDR1 reads DFQATT; CDR2 reads SNEGSKA (reference sequence). V was clipped by 6 bases and J by 5 bases; unmatched bases: 7. CDR3: CSAPGLAGETQYF. As DNA, the CDR3 is TGCAGTGCCCCTGGCCTAGCGGGGGAGACCCAGTACTTC.

This clonotype was seen a handful of times. The V gene is TRBV13, the J gene TRBJ1-1; no definite D call. Trimming cost V 0 bases and J 2 bases, with 13 bases left between them. This CDR3 is built from 16 residues. Germline V gene lookup returns CDR1 PRHDT and CDR2 FYEKMQ (reference sequence). The CDR3 DNA reads TGTGCCAGCAGCTTAGGTGTATATAGAGGAAACACTGAAGCTTTCTTT. This translates into CASSLGVYRGNTEAFF.

The chain employs TRBV28 and TRBJ1-2; possibly TRBD1 for D (5 bases). This CDR3 contains 14 residues. The germline CDR1 and CDR2 sequences are MDHEN and SYDVKM. V lost 6 bases and J 7 bases, leaving 18 bases between the germline ends. The CDR3 protein is CASRGGHPRGGYTF. The CDR3 DNA sequence: TGTGCCAGCAGGGGAGGACATCCCCGAGGTGGCTACACCTTC.

The chain is built from TRBV20-1 and TRBJ2-5; 12 bases map to TRBD2. J gave up 5 bases and V 1 base, and 17 bases lay outside the gene matches. The CDR3 covers 19 residues. Germline V gene data show CDR1 as DFQATT and CDR2 as SNEGSKA (reference sequence). The CDR3, as DNA: TGCAGTGCTAGAGGACTAGCGGGAGCCCGTCAAGACCCGGGGGAGACCCAGTACTTC. It codes for CSARGLAGARQDPGETQYF.

The CDR3 DNA is TGTGCCAGCAGTTACTCCAGGGGAAATGAGCAGTTCTTC. Protein product: CASSYSRGNEQFF. The chain couples TRBV6-5 to TRBJ2-1; D possibly corresponds to TRBD1 (6 bases). V dropped 0 bases and J dropped 7 bases, with 7 bases sitting between them. This CDR3 has 13 amino acids. The V gene's germline CDR1 is MNHEY and CDR2 SVGAGI.

This clonotype appeared a single time. The chain uses TRBV6-2 or TRBV6-3 and TRBJ2-7; 11 nucleotides agree with TRBD2. V lost 2 bases to trimming and J lost 5 bases; unmatched junction nucleotides: 14. The CDR3 contains 18 residues. Germline V gene sequence: CDR1 MNHEY, CDR2 SVGEGT. The CDR3 region is CASSYLIAGGPYFDEQYF. The CDR3 DNA sequence: TGTGCCAGCAGTTACCTTATAGCGGGAGGGCCTTATTTCGACGAGCAGTACTTC.

The chain has TRBV5-1 and TRBJ2-7; 9 nucleotides match TRBD2. V lost 2 bases to trimming and J lost 7 bases; unmatched junction nucleotides: 10. The CDR3 runs 15 residues. Germline values: CDR1 SGHRS, CDR2 YFSETQ. The CDR3 protein is CASSFASSGNGEQYF. In nucleotides, the CDR3 is TGCGCCAGCAGCTTCGCGTCTAGCGGGAACGGGGAGCAGTACTTC.

This clonotype has just one count. The chain couples TRBV12-3 or TRBV12-4 to TRBJ1-2; the D gene is possibly TRBD1 (6 bases). The CDR3 extends over 15 amino acids. The V end was cut by 4 bases, the J end by 8 bases, with 20 bases between. The CDR3 region has the DNA TGTGCCAGCAGTTCCCTCGGGAAAGGTCAGGGGGGCTACACCTTC. This sequence encodes CASSSLGKGQGGYTF.

In regard to this clonotype: A junction boundary mismatches the germline segment, possibly from a read error. The chain couples TRBV2 to TRBJ2-1, with TRBD1 matching over 9 bases. Germline lookup yields CDR1 SNHLY and CDR2 FYNNEI. The CDR3 has 12 residues. In nucleotides, the CDR3 is TGTGCCAGCAATCCAAACCCCGGGACAGGGATCTTC. Translated, it gives CASNPNPGTGIF.

The J gene is TRBJ1-1, the V gene TRBV6-5, with D possibly TRBD1 on 5 matching bases. CDR3 length equals 13 residues. Between the trimmed V and J ends, which lost 2 bases and 6 bases, there was a span of 10 bases. Looked up from germline, CDR1 is MNHEY and CDR2 is SVGAGI. CDR3 sequence (DNA): TGTGCCAGCAGTTACCCTGGGACGTCTGAAGCTTTCTTT. This translates into CASSYPGTSEAFF.

V is TRBV29-1 and J is TRBJ1-4, with D uncertain. Trimming pared 4 bases from V and 8 bases from J, leaving 11 bases between. Germline assignment: CDR1 SQVTM and CDR2 ANQGSEA. The CDR3 sequence is 12 residues long. The CDR3 reads CSVVTADEKLFF. The CDR3 DNA is TGCAGCGTTGTTACGGCAGACGAAAAACTGTTTTTT.

The V gene is TRBV20-1, the J gene TRBJ2-1; TRBD2 agrees at 9 bases. The CDR3 has 14 residues. With 4 bases clipped from V and 0 bases from J, the junction kept 1 base outside the gene matches. Looked up from germline, CDR1 is DFQATT and CDR2 is SNEGSKA (reference sequence). Here the CDR3 DNA reads TGCAGTGCTATTAGCGGGAGCTCCTACAATGAGCAGTTCTTC. This translates into CSAISGSSYNEQFF.